Listed here are 32 T cell receptor beta chains from one sample, sequenced in a study of T cell repertoires in cytomegalovirus infection. TCRdb fed the reads into MiXCR, producing one record per CDR3 protein. Seen here are roughly 500,000 distinct CDR3 sequences, more than 30% observed once, and the top ten hold 17%. These receptors' antigens are unknown. This specimen was cultured PBMCs, taken from culture after CMV antigen stimulation. These receptors came from a human donor in good health (CMV status not recorded). Some clones in this sample may be carry-over from other donors' samples.

V and J are TRBV29-1 and TRBJ2-5; a possible D gene is TRBD1 (5 bases). The CDR3 spans 13 residues. Germline loops: CDR1 SQVTM, CDR2 ANQGSEA. Trimming pared 7 bases from V and 2 bases from J, leaving 14 bases between. The CDR3 sequence: CSARAQGQETQYF. In DNA form, the CDR3 reads TGCAGCGCCCGGGCCCAGGGACAAGAGACCCAGTACTTC.

The chain carries TRBV7-6 and TRBJ1-3; no clear D. There are 14 residues in the CDR3. From germline, CDR1 is SGHVS and CDR2 FNYEAQ. Trimming stripped 5 bases from V and 4 bases from J, with 12 bases between. CDR3 residues: CASSPRYDGNTIYF. DNA for the CDR3: TGTGCCAGCAGCCCACGGTATGACGGAAACACCATATATTTT.

At least ten counts were recorded for this clonotype. This chain connects TRBV7-9 to TRBJ1-1, with D perhaps matching TRBD1 (6 bases). The CDR3 contains 14 residues. The germline CDR1 and CDR2 sequences are SEHNR and FQNEAQ (reference sequence). Deletions cut 4 bases from V and 1 base from J, with 10 bases between. In DNA, the CDR3 is TGTGCCAGCAGCTACATGACAGGGAACACTGAAGCTTTCTTT. Translated: CASSYMTGNTEAFF.

In this sample, this clonotype turned up a few times. The J gene is TRBJ1-1, the V gene TRBV12-3 or TRBV12-4; 7 bases are shared with TRBD1. There are 16 residues in the CDR3. Trimming at V came to 7 bases and at J to 1 base, leaving 12 bases not matched to a gene. CDR3 DNA sequence: TGTGCCAGCATTTCCCGTACGGGGACAGCGAACACTGAAGCTTTCTTT. Its translation is CASISRTGTANTEAFF.

J is TRBJ1-1 and V is TRBV19; tentative D call: TRBD1 (5 bases). Trimming cost V 1 base and J 5 bases, with 11 bases left between them. This CDR3 is built from 14 residues. Germline V gives CDR1 LNHDA, CDR2 SQIVND (reference sequence). The CDR3 region has the DNA TGTGCCAGTAGTATAGTCGGGGCTGGGACTGAAGCTTTCTTT. Translation gives CASSIVGAGTEAFF.

There are a few counts of this clonotype. This CDR3 reads CASSFGFLSKETQYF. CDR3 sequence (DNA): TGTGCCAGCAGCTTCGGGTTTTTGAGTAAAGAGACCCAGTACTTC. This chain uses TRBV5-5 with TRBJ2-5; D gene ambiguous. Germline CDR1 SGHKS, CDR2 YYEKEE (reference sequence). This CDR3 is built from 15 residues. V lost 2 bases and J 3 bases, leaving 14 bases between the germline ends.

V and J are TRBV19 and TRBJ2-3; TRBD2 is a possible D gene (5 bases). The V gene's germline CDR1 is LNHDA and CDR2 SQIVND (reference sequence). This CDR3 has 15 amino acids. V gave up 6 bases and J gave up 4 bases, with 17 bases separating them. CDR3 sequence reads: CASRRAPALSDTQYF. Here the CDR3 DNA reads TGTGCCAGTAGGAGGGCCCCAGCTTTGTCAGATACGCAGTATTTT.

J is TRBJ2-5 and V is TRBV7-6, with 13 nucleotides matching TRBD2. With V trimmed by 9 bases and J by 0 bases, 7 bases remained unmatched. CDR3 length: 16 residues. Germline V lookup: CDR1 SGHVS, CDR2 FNYEAQ. The CDR3: CASQGGTSGNQETQYF. The CDR3, as DNA: TGTGCCAGTCAAGGGGGGACTAGCGGGAACCAAGAGACCCAGTACTTC.

In this sample, this clonotype turned up a few times. CDR3 in DNA: TGTGCCAGCAGTTTGACAGCCCATGGCTACACCTTC. Translated: CASSLTAHGYTF. The gene calls are TRBV12-3 or TRBV12-4 and TRBJ1-2; D perhaps matches TRBD1 (5 bases). CDR3 length: 12 amino acids. Trimming removed 3 bases from V and 6 bases from J, with 8 bases in between.

The J gene is TRBJ2-7, the V gene TRBV28; TRBD1 matches at 7 bases. Germline V gene lookup returns CDR1 MDHEN and CDR2 SYDVKM. V was pared by 5 bases and J by 5 bases, with 12 bases of the junction left unmatched. The CDR3 contains 15 residues. The CDR3, as DNA: TGTGCCAGCAGTGACTTCGGGACAGCTCGCCACGAGCAGTACTTC. It encodes CASSDFGTARHEQYF.

The chain carries TRBV7-9 and TRBJ2-1; 10 bases are shared with TRBD2. V was clipped by 3 bases and J by 8 bases; unmatched bases: 10. The CDR3 has 16 residues. Per germline, CDR1 SEHNR and CDR2 FQNEAQ (reference sequence). In DNA form, the CDR3 reads TGTGCCAGCAGCTTCTCACTAGCGGGGTTGGCCGATGAGCAGTTCTTC. It translates to CASSFSLAGLADEQFF.

The chain recombines TRBV20-1 with TRBJ2-3; D not resolved. CDR1 and CDR2 from the germline V gene are DFQATT and SNEGSKA (reference sequence). The CDR3 contains 13 residues. V was shortened by 6 bases and J by 0 bases, with 10 bases between the two germline ends. The CDR3 reads CSALAVSTDTQYF. The CDR3, as DNA: TGCAGTGCCTTGGCGGTTAGCACAGATACGCAGTATTTT.

The rearrangement links TRBV14 to TRBJ2-1; 14 bases are shared with TRBD2. CDR3 size: 19 residues. V dropped 4 bases and J dropped 3; count of bases not matched to a gene: 11. Looked up from germline, CDR1 is SGHDN and CDR2 is FVKESK. The CDR3 loop is CASSRGLGLAGAYYNEQFF. CDR3 DNA: TGTGCCAGCAGCCGGGGGTTGGGACTAGCGGGAGCTTACTACAATGAGCAGTTCTTC.

This clonotype has at least ten counts. The chain employs TRBV7-2 and TRBJ2-1; 14 bases match TRBD2. The CDR3 has 17 amino acids. Trimming took 5 bases from V and 2 from J; bases not matched to a gene: 5. Per germline, CDR1 SGHTA and CDR2 FQGNSA. The CDR3 sequence is CASSTRLAGGPYNEQFF. The CDR3 region has the DNA TGTGCCAGCAGCACGCGACTAGCGGGAGGGCCCTACAATGAGCAGTTCTTC. Complete variable domain (other parts from reference TRBV7-2 and TRBJ2-1): GAGVSQSPSNKVTEKGKDVELRCDPISGHTALYWYRQSLGQGLEFLIYFQGNSAPDKSGLPSDRFSAERTGGSVSTLTIQRTQQEDSAVYLCASSTRLAGGPYNEQFFGPGTRLTVL.

This clonotype was observed a handful of times. J is TRBJ2-7 and V is TRBV10-3; the match to TRBD2 covers 10 bases. Germline-derived CDR1 and CDR2 are ENHRY and SYGVKD. CDR3 size: 15 residues. The V and J ends lost 10 bases and 0 bases, in that order; junction bases with no gene match: 9. The CDR3 DNA is TGTGCCACCGGGACTAGCGTGCGTGGCTCCTACGAGCAGTACGTC. Translated: CATGTSVRGSYEQYV.

The V call is TRBV6-2 or TRBV6-3, the J call TRBJ2-7, with TRBD2 matching 10 bases. The V segment lost 4 bases and the J segment 6 bases; nucleotides outside the gene matches: 9. The germline gives CDR1 MNHEY, CDR2 SVGEGT. CDR3 length: 15 residues. In DNA form, the CDR3 reads TGTGCCAGCAGTTCCGCGCTAGCGGGAGTAGTCGAGCAGTACTTC. This sequence encodes CASSSALAGVVEQYF.

This clonotype was seen a handful of times. The genes are TRBV20-1 and TRBJ2-5; the match to TRBD2 covers 9 bases. V lost 1 base to trimming and J lost 3 bases; unmatched junction nucleotides: 6. CDR1 and CDR2 (germline): DFQATT, SNEGSKA (reference sequence). CDR3 size: 15 residues. The CDR3 sequence is CSARGRVAGEETQYF. The CDR3 nucleotides read TGCAGTGCTAGAGGTAGAGTAGCGGGGGAAGAGACCCAGTACTTC.

A few counts support this clonotype. CDR3 in amino acids: CASGQAGTGPNTEAFF. The DNA of the CDR3 is TGTGCTAGTGGCCAAGCGGGGACAGGCCCGAACACTGAAGCTTTCTTT. This chain joins TRBV12-5 and TRBJ1-1, with 8 bases fitting TRBD1. There are 16 residues in the CDR3. J gave up 1 base and V 6 bases, and 10 bases lay outside the gene matches. The germline gives CDR1 LGHNT, CDR2 FRNRAP.

In DNA form, the CDR3 reads TGCGCCAGCAGCCAAGTTCCCGGGACAGGGAAATACGAGCAGTACTTC. Protein product: CASSQVPGTGKYEQYF. The chain carries TRBV4-3 and TRBJ2-7, with 9 bases matching TRBD1. Germline V gives CDR1 LGHNA, CDR2 YSLEER. The CDR3 loop spans 16 amino acids. Trimming at V came to 1 base and at J to 4 bases, leaving 8 bases not matched to a gene.

There are many counts of this clonotype. The chain couples TRBV7-2 to TRBJ1-1, with a weak D call TRBD1 (5 bases). This CDR3 has 15 amino acids. V lost 1 base, J lost 1 base, and 10 bases lay in between. CDR1 and CDR2 from the germline V gene are SGHTA and FQGNSA. CDR3 sequence: CASSLVWGGNTEAFF. The CDR3 DNA reads as TGTGCCAGCAGCTTAGTTTGGGGGGGGAACACTGAAGCTTTCTTT.

The table lists this clonotype with a few counts. V gene TRBV7-3 combines with J gene TRBJ1-3; the D gene is possibly TRBD1 (6 bases). The germline gives CDR1 SGHTA, CDR2 FQGTGA. This CDR3 has 14 residues. The V and J ends lost 5 bases and 2 bases respectively, with 10 bases between them. The CDR3 region has the DNA TGTGCCAGCAGCAAGGGGGGCGCTGGAAACACCATATATTTT. Its translation is CASSKGGAGNTIYF.

The chain is built from TRBV10-3 and TRBJ2-5, with 7 bases fitting TRBD2. The CDR3 loop spans 15 amino acids. Germline CDR1 reads ENHRY; CDR2 reads SYGVKD. Losses at the gene ends were 5 bases for V and 6 bases for J; bases not matched to a gene: 12. The CDR3 sequence: CAISKSREAGKTQYF. DNA for the CDR3: TGTGCCATCAGTAAAAGCCGGGAGGCCGGGAAGACCCAGTACTTC.

V usage is TRBV12-3 or TRBV12-4 and J usage is TRBJ2-5; 8 nucleotides agree with TRBD2. After removal of 5 bases from V and 5 bases from J, the junction contained 7 bases not matched to a gene. The CDR3 covers 14 residues. CDR3 loop: CASSTRGGRETQYF. The CDR3 DNA follows: TGTGCCAGCAGTACTCGGGGGGGCAGGGAGACCCAGTACTTC.

The chain joins TRBV7-2 to TRBJ1-4; 7 bases are a match to TRBD1. This CDR3 is built from 15 residues. V shed 5 bases and J 7 bases; nucleotides not matched to a gene: 10. Germline V CDR1 and CDR2: SGHTA, FQGNSA. The CDR3, as DNA: TGTGCCAGCAGCGGCACAGGGGTAGGAGGTGAAAAACTGTTTTTT. Translated, it gives CASSGTGVGGEKLFF.

The chain joins TRBV12-3 or TRBV12-4 to TRBJ2-1, with D maybe TRBD2 (6 bases). This CDR3 comprises 14 residues. V lost 1 base, J lost 8 bases, and 12 bases lay in between. The CDR3 loop is CASSLGGLRDEQFF. CDR3 nucleotides: TGTGCCAGCAGTTTAGGGGGACTCAGGGATGAGCAGTTCTTC.

This clonotype came up many times. The rearrangement links TRBV19 to TRBJ1-5; D call uncertain. This CDR3 is built from 14 residues. CDR1 and CDR2 (germline): LNHDA, SQIVND (reference sequence). V was clipped by 6 bases and J by 6 bases, with 15 bases between them. The CDR3 here is CASRDLDVSQPQHF. The CDR3 region has the DNA TGTGCCAGTAGGGATCTGGACGTATCTCAGCCCCAGCATTTT. Drawing the rest from reference TRBV19 and TRBJ1-5, the complete variable domain is DGGITQSPKYLFRKEGQNVTLSCEQNLNHDAMYWYRQDPGQGLRLIYYSQIVNDFQKGDIAEGYSVSREKKESFPLTVTSAQKNPTAFYLCASRDLDVSQPQHFGDGTRLSIL.

Notes on this clonotype: One junction end does not reproduce the germline sequence, and a read error may be involved. This rearrangement joins TRBV6-1 to TRBJ2-2, with TRBD1 as a possible D gene (6 bases). CDR1 MNHNS and CDR2 SASEGT come from the germline V gene. This CDR3 contains 15 residues. In nucleotides, the CDR3 is TGTGCCAGCAGTGAACTGGGGGCGAATACCGGGGAGCTGTTTTTT. This encodes CASSELGANTGELFF.

The chain has TRBV12-3 or TRBV12-4 and TRBJ1-1, with D perhaps TRBD1 (5 bases). This CDR3 contains 17 residues. The germline V and J ends were trimmed by 1 base and 5 bases, with 20 bases remaining between them. This CDR3 reads CASSLVPPFGGGTEAFF. The CDR3 nucleotides read TGTGCCAGCAGTTTAGTACCCCCCTTCGGGGGGGGGACTGAAGCTTTCTTT.

The chain has TRBV6-6 and TRBJ1-1, with D tentatively TRBD1 (6 bases). Germline CDR1 MNHNY, CDR2 SVGAGI (reference sequence). The CDR3 sequence is 18 residues long. V was trimmed by 10 bases and J by 0 bases, leaving 27 bases between them. In DNA form, the CDR3 reads TGTGCCACCTACCCTCAACAGGGATCTAGAAGAATGAACACTGAAGCTTTCTTT. Residues: CATYPQQGSRRMNTEAFF.

The chain couples TRBV6-5 to TRBJ2-5, with D possibly TRBD1 on 6 matching bases. Trimming took off 6 bases at V and 1 base at J, with 18 bases between the two ends. CDR1 and CDR2 from the germline V gene are MNHEY and SVGAGI. The CDR3 covers 16 residues. DNA of the CDR3: TGTGCCAGCAGGCCTACGGTCGGCAGGGGCCAAGAGACCCAGTACTTC. Translating it yields CASRPTVGRGQETQYF.

This clonotype was counted only a few times. The CDR3 region is CASSPRGRGEETQYF. The CDR3 nucleotides are TGTGCCAGCAGTCCCCGAGGGCGGGGGGAAGAGACCCAGTACTTC. This chain uses TRBV12-3 or TRBV12-4 with TRBJ2-5, with 8 bases fitting TRBD2. This CDR3 region has 15 residues. With V trimmed by 5 bases and J by 3 bases, 8 bases remained unmatched.

V and J are TRBV5-6 and TRBJ1-2; the D is unclear. The CDR3 sequence is 15 residues long. CDR1 is SGHDT and CDR2 is YYEEEE in the germline V gene. The V gene lost 7 bases and the J gene lost 1 base, with 17 bases spanning the gap. The CDR3 loop reads CASVPFGRLNYGYTF. The CDR3 bases are TGTGCCAGCGTTCCCTTCGGACGACTTAACTATGGCTACACCTTC. Based on the CDR3 plus reference TRBV5-6 and TRBJ1-2, the full variable domain is DAGVTQSPTHLIKTRGQQVTLRCSPKSGHDTVSWYQQALGQGPQFIFQYYEEEERQRGNFPDRFSGHQFPNYSSELNVNALLLGDSALYLCASVPFGRLNYGYTFGSGTRLTVV.